The clone carrying this TCR beta chain showed up just once. This record belongs to a study of blood T cell repertoires in COVID-19. Study context: Samples taken during acute and convalescent COVID-19 were collected in the United States, Italy and Spain. T cells, B-cell-depleted T cells, or PBMCs provided the cDNA or gDNA that served as material.

The junction had 5 bases not matched to a gene; V was cut back by 4 bases and J by 7 bases. Germline loops: CDR1 SGHRS, CDR2 YFSETQ. The CDR3 spans 14 residues. Per the study methods: Reference gene primer amplification yielded estimated nucleated cell counts. TCRdb keeps only in-frame clones here, not all; method: immunoSEQ multiplex PCR. V, J and clone size were drawn from that table, and D and trimming were deduced from the DNA. The data show approximately 73,000 clones, 75% to 90% seen once. This chain joins TRBV5-1 and TRBJ1-4, with 9 nucleotides matching TRBD1. The sample was peripheral blood. The receptor was isolated from a man of 80 years or more with acute or convalescent COVID-19. CDR3: CASSPGQGGEKLFF. The CDR3 bases are TGCGCCAGCAGCCCGGGACAGGGTGGTGAAAAACTGTTTTTT.